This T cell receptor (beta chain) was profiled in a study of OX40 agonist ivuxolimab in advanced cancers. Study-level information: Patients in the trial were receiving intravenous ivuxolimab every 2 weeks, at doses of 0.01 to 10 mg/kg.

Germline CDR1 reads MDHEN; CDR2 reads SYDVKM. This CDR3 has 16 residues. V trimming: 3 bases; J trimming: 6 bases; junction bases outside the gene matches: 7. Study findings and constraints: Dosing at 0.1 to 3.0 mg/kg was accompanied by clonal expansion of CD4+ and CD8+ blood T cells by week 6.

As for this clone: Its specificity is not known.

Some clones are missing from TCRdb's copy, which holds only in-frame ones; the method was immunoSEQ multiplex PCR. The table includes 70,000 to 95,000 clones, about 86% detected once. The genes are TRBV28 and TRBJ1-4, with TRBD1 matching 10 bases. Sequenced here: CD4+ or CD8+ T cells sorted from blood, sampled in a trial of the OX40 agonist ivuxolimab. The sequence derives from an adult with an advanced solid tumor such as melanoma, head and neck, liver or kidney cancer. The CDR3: CASSFQTGTGDEKLFF. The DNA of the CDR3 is TGTGCCAGCAGTTTCCAAACCGGGACAGGGGATGAAAAACTGTTTTTT.